A selection of T cell receptor beta chains follows, all from one sample in a study of CD8 T cells in Susac syndrome. TCRdb reanalysed the immunoSEQ multiplex PCR reads using MiXCR and keeps one entry per CDR3 protein. This sample has about 210,000 distinct CDR3 sequences, with approximately 95% found just once. Sequencing was carried out using CD4+ T cells from PBMCs. The source is a human donor with multiple sclerosis. Both conserved end residues are part of each CDR3. Each record gives: V gene, J gene, D gene, CDR3 DNA, CDR3 protein. A D gene is named only where the DNA matches it firmly.

TRBV7-2	TRBJ2-2	.	TGTGCCAGCAGCCCGGCGGGGCAGAGGCCCAACACCGGGGAGCTGTTTTTT	CASSPAGQRPNTGELFF
TRBV20-1	TRBJ2-7	TRBD2	TGCAGTGCTAGAGTCGGGGGGACCTACGAGCAGTACTTC	CSARVGGTYEQYF
TRBV7-3	TRBJ2-1	.	TGTGCCAGCAGCTCCCGGGTGGGGGACGGAGAGCAGTTCTTC	CASSSRVGDGEQFF
TRBV18	TRBJ2-5	TRBD1	TGTGCCAGCTCAACAGGGGCCCAAGGGTACTTC	CASSTGAQGYF
TRBV20-1	TRBJ2-1	TRBD2	TGCAGTGCTAGTCCGCGAGGTAGCGGGAGGGCGGTCAATGAGCAGTTCTTC	CSASPRGSGRAVNEQFF
TRBV20-1	TRBJ1-5	.	TGCAGTGCTAGCGCGCCTACGCAGCCCCAGCATTTT	CSASAPTQPQHF
TRBV5-4	TRBJ2-7	.	TGTGCCAGCAGACGGGACTCCCAAAACTACCACGAGCAGTACTTC	CASRRDSQNYHEQYF
TRBV7-2	TRBJ1-3	TRBD1	TGTGCCAGCAGCCGAGGGGGCGCTCCTGGAAACACCATATATTTT	CASSRGGAPGNTIYF
TRBV24-1	TRBJ2-3	TRBD2	TGTGCCACCAGTGGTTCGGCGGGGGGCACAGATACGCAGTATTTT	CATSGSAGGTDTQYF
TRBV20-1	TRBJ1-1	.	TGCAGTGCTAGAGGTACGAACACTGAAGCTTTCTTT	CSARGTNTEAFF
TRBV7-9	TRBJ2-1	.	TGTGCGTCCATAGGTGACTACAATGAGCAGTTCTTC	CASIGDYNEQFF
TRBV18	TRBJ1-2	.	TGTGCCAGCTCACCGGACCTTAACTATGGCTACACCTTC	CASSPDLNYGYTF
TRBV23-1	TRBJ2-3	.	TGCGCCAGCCGCGGGACCCGGGATACGCAGTATTTT	CASRGTRDTQYF
TRBV2	TRBJ1-6	TRBD1	TGTGCCAGCTGCAGGGACAGGGGCGTCGATAATTCACCCCTCCACTTT	CASCRDRGVDNSPLHF
TRBV20-1	TRBJ2-7	TRBD1	TGCAGTGCTAGAGGGCCAGGGGGCGGGGTGCAGTACTTC	CSARGPGGGVQYF
TRBV30	TRBJ2-3	TRBD2	TGTGCCTCTTCGGTTGGAAGATTTAGCGGGACTAGCACAGATACGCAGTATTTT	CASSVGRFSGTSTDTQYF
TRBV4-1	TRBJ2-1	TRBD1	TGCGCCAGCAGCCCAGGGGGCGCAGGCTACAATGAGCAGTTCTTC	CASSPGGAGYNEQFF
TRBV29-1	TRBJ1-2	.	TGCAGCGTTGAAGATGGGCGGTTAGCTAACTATGGCTACACCTTC	CSVEDGRLANYGYTF
TRBV30	TRBJ2-1	TRBD2	TGTGCCTGGAGTGTGCGAGCGGGACTGGCGAATGAGCAGTTCTTC	CAWSVRAGLANEQFF
TRBV15	TRBJ2-5	.	TGTGCCACCAGCAGATCGGAAGAGACCCAGTACTTC	CATSRSEETQYF
TRBV29-1	TRBJ2-2	.	TGCAGCGGGGGAGCCTTCGGCGGGGAGCTGTTTTTT	CSGGAFGGELFF
TRBV2	TRBJ1-5	TRBD1	TGTGCCAGCAAATTGGAGACAGGGCGCAATCAGCCCCAGCATTTT	CASKLETGRNQPQHF
TRBV4-1	TRBJ2-5	.	TGCGCCAGCAGCATCGGGTTCTACCAAGAGACCCAGTACTTC	CASSIGFYQETQYF
TRBV29-1	TRBJ1-2	TRBD1	TGCAGCGTTGACGGGACAGGGGGCGGCTACACCTTC	CSVDGTGGGYTF
TRBV29-1	TRBJ1-1	.	TGCAGCGTTTTCCAGGGCCAGGGAACTGAAGCTTTCTTT	CSVFQGQGTEAFF